This paragraph covers one T cell receptor beta chain sequence. The antigen remains undetermined. The genomic DNA of each subset was split evenly across several immunoSEQ plates. The protocol was immunoSEQ multiplex PCR, while the TCRdb copy is restricted to in-frame clones and leaves out a portion. The table has roughly 1,100,000 clones, more than 65% seen once. The CDR3 is 12 residues long. V was shortened by 4 bases and J by 5 bases, with 7 bases between the two germline ends. CDR1 MNHEY and CDR2 SVGAGI come from the germline V gene. The data originate from a study of shared clonotypes between healthy human individuals. Whole-study context: Donors were a couple of women and a few men aged 18 to 49. Overall study findings and caveats: Estimated richness values were generally larger in naive subsets than in memory subsets. Sampling included only blood; tissue repertoires likely differ.

This TCR came from a young man in good health. Input material: memory CD4+ T cells sorted from blood. Subset: CD45RA-negative fraction. The rearrangement uses TRBV6-5 and TRBJ2-3; D call uncertain. The CDR3 nucleotides are TGTGCCAGCAGTTTGGATGGAGATACGCAGTATTTT. This translates into CASSLDGDTQYF.